A selection of T cell receptor beta chains follows, all from one sample in a study of cytomegalovirus exposure and HLA in healthy donors. Method: immunoSEQ multiplex PCR; TCRdb's copy keeps in-frame clones and lacks some. Here the sample spans about 150,000 clones, roughly 80% being singletons. Sample: PBMCs. The receptors here all came from a man aged 18 to 29 in good health and CMV-seropositive. CDR3s include the opening cysteine and the closing phenylalanine or tryptophan. The order of the fields is V gene, J gene, clone size, D gene, CDR3 protein, CDR3 DNA. A D gene is named only where the DNA matches it firmly. Rows give clone size only sometimes, using once, few, many, or a class for an expanded clone.

>TRBV7-2|TRBJ2-2|NA|NA
CASSPTGTGELFF
TGTGCCAGCAGCCCTACAGGGACCGGGGAGCTGTTTTTT
>TRBV7-2|TRBJ2-5|NA|TRBD2
CASSSQREGETQYF
TGTGCCAGCAGCTCCCAGCGGGAGGGGGAGACCCAGTACTTC
>TRBV7-9|TRBJ1-1|few|NA
CASRGTLNTEAFF
TGTGCCAGCAGGGGCACATTGAACACTGAAGCTTTCTTT
>TRBV19|TRBJ2-5|NA|TRBD2
CASSIGLGRVRETQYF
TGTGCCAGTAGTATCGGACTAGGTAGGGTCCGCGAGACCCAGTACTTC
>TRBV7-9|TRBJ1-1|NA|TRBD1
CASNTRDRANTEAFF
TGTGCCAGCAATACCCGGGACAGGGCGAACACTGAAGCTTTCTTT
>TRBV19|TRBJ1-3|NA|TRBD1
CASLDRSSGNTIYF
TGTGCCAGCCTGGACAGGAGCTCTGGAAACACCATATATTTT
>TRBV5-6|TRBJ2-1|NA|TRBD2
CASIGASGVYEQFF
TGTGCCAGCATTGGGGCTAGCGGGGTTTATGAGCAGTTCTTC
>TRBV5-1|TRBJ1-4|few|NA
CASSRATNEKLFF
TGCGCCAGCAGCCGTGCAACTAATGAAAAACTGTTTTTT
>TRBV7-8|TRBJ2-1|once|TRBD2
CASTASGVSSYNEQFF
TGTGCCAGCACGGCAAGCGGGGTTAGCTCCTACAATGAGCAGTTCTTC
>TRBV6-1|TRBJ2-7|NA|TRBD2
CASLAGGPGEQYF
TGTGCCAGCTTAGCGGGAGGGCCGGGGGAGCAGTACTTC
>TRBV11-2|TRBJ2-7|NA|TRBD2
CASSSSSGGRAGHEQYF
TGTGCCAGCAGCTCGTCATCTGGCGGGAGGGCCGGCCACGAGCAGTACTTC
>TRBV6-6|TRBJ2-2|NA|NA
CASTQRTGELFF
TGTGCCAGCACCCAGCGCACCGGGGAGCTGTTTTTT
>TRBV11-2|TRBJ2-2|NA|NA
CASSPLRAGELFF
TGTGCCAGCAGCCCCCTGAGGGCCGGGGAGCTGTTTTTT
>TRBV21-1|TRBJ2-1|NA|NA
CASSKILHNEQFF
TGTGCCAGCAGCAAGATACTCCACAATGAGCAGTTCTTC
>TRBV5-6|TRBJ2-1|NA|TRBD2
CASSGGLAGAGPYNEQFF
TGTGCCAGCAGCGGGGGACTAGCGGGAGCTGGCCCCTACAATGAGCAGTTCTTC
>TRBV4-2|TRBJ2-7|NA|TRBD2
CASSQGLAGGYEQYF
TGTGCCAGCAGCCAAGGATTAGCGGGGGGCTACGAGCAGTACTTC
>TRBV6-1|TRBJ1-5|few|NA
CASRYIGNQPQHF
TGTGCCAGCAGGTACATCGGCAATCAGCCCCAGCATTTT
>TRBV13|TRBJ2-3|NA|NA
CASSLAQGAPRDTQYF
TGTGCCAGCAGCTTAGCTCAAGGGGCGCCGAGAGATACGCAGTATTTT
>TRBV5-1|TRBJ2-7|few|TRBD2
CASRLAEPYEQYF
TGCGCCAGCCGCCTAGCGGAACCCTACGAGCAGTACTTC
>TRBV5-8|TRBJ1-2|few|TRBD1
CASSLGPGQGINYGYTF
TGTGCCAGCAGCTTGGGCCCCGGACAGGGGATAAACTATGGCTACACCTTC
>TRBV13|TRBJ1-2|NA|NA
CASSFAGTRQGYTF
TGTGCCAGCAGCTTTGCAGGGACAAGACAGGGCTACACCTTC
>TRBV27|TRBJ2-1|NA|TRBD2
CASRQASGNFDEQFF
TGTGCCAGCCGCCAAGCTAGCGGGAACTTCGATGAGCAGTTCTTC
>TRBV2|TRBJ2-7|few|TRBD2
CASSGRLAGSYEQYF
TGTGCCAGCAGTGGGCGACTAGCGGGATCCTACGAGCAGTACTTC
>TRBV6-5|TRBJ2-1|NA|NA
CASSYGTNNEQFF
TGTGCCAGCAGTTACGGGACAAACAATGAGCAGTTCTTC
>TRBV7-2|TRBJ2-3|few|NA
CASSLPRVSTDTQYF
TGTGCCAGCAGCTTACCCCGGGTCTCCACAGATACGCAGTATTTT
>TRBV7-9|TRBJ2-2|NA|NA
CASSFEPREQNTGELFF
TGTGCCAGCAGCTTTGAACCCCGGGAACAGAACACCGGGGAGCTGTTTTTT
>TRBV18|TRBJ2-1|once|TRBD1
CASTPGQGYEQFF
TGTGCCAGCACTCCGGGACAGGGATATGAGCAGTTCTTC
>TRBV1|TRBJ2-2|NA|NA
CTSSQGTSGSSAGELFF
TGCACCAGCAGCCAGGGGACTAGCGGGAGTAGTGCCGGGGAGCTGTTTTTT
>TRBV29-1|TRBJ2-3|few|TRBD1
CSAWDGTGGTDTQYF
TGCAGCGCCTGGGATGGGACAGGGGGCACAGATACGCAGTATTTT
>TRBV19|TRBJ2-1|NA|NA
CASIQGHEQFF
TGTGCCAGTATCCAGGGTCATGAGCAGTTCTTC
>TRBV7-9|TRBJ1-1|NA|TRBD1
CASSSRTGMNTEAFF
TGTGCCAGCAGCTCCCGGACAGGGATGAACACTGAAGCTTTCTTT
>TRBV5-1|TRBJ2-7|NA|TRBD2
CASRPAGSGSGGAYEQYF
TGCGCCAGCAGGCCCGCGGGTAGCGGGAGCGGCGGCGCCTACGAGCAGTACTTC
>TRBV28|TRBJ1-2|NA|NA
CASSIPQPLHGYTF
TGTGCCAGCAGTATCCCACAGCCTCTACATGGCTACACCTTC
>TRBV9|TRBJ2-5|NA|TRBD1
CASSVWDRETQYF
TGTGCCAGCAGCGTGTGGGACAGAGAGACCCAGTACTTC
>TRBV6-4|TRBJ2-2|NA|TRBD2
CASSSQGTSGRPHTGELFF
TGTGCCAGCAGTAGTCAAGGGACTAGCGGGAGGCCGCACACCGGGGAGCTGTTTTTT
>TRBV28|TRBJ1-3|few|NA
CASWSGGTIYF
TGTGCCAGCTGGAGTGGGGGGACCATATATTTT
>TRBV27|TRBJ2-3|NA|NA
CASSRGRGYTDTQYF
TGTGCCAGCAGCCGGGGCAGGGGCTACACAGATACGCAGTATTTT
>TRBV28|TRBJ2-7|NA|NA
CASRSGSSYEQYF
TGTGCCAGCAGATCGGGAAGCTCCTACGAGCAGTACTTC
>TRBV28|TRBJ1-1|NA|NA
CASSPTVGPLRNTEAFF
TGTGCCAGCAGTCCCACCGTGGGGCCCCTCCGGAACACTGAAGCTTTCTTT
>TRBV13|TRBJ1-4|NA|NA
CASSPPPTEFNEKLFF
TGTGCCAGCAGCCCACCCCCCACCGAGTTTAATGAAAAACTGTTTTTT
>TRBV27|TRBJ2-2|NA|TRBD1
CASRRTGGTGELFF
TGTGCCAGCAGACGGACAGGGGGCACCGGGGAGCTGTTTTTT
>TRBV6-5|TRBJ2-7|NA|TRBD2
CASSGLADHEQYF
TGTGCCAGCAGTGGACTAGCGGACCACGAGCAGTACTTC
>TRBV7-9|TRBJ2-5|few|NA
CASSSGLLVLETQYF
TGTGCCAGCAGCTCAGGACTCCTTGTATTGGAGACCCAGTACTTC
>TRBV6-5|TRBJ1-1|NA|NA
CASGSQGTPGTEAFF
TGTGCCAGCGGTTCACAGGGTACCCCAGGCACTGAAGCTTTCTTT
>TRBV6-1|TRBJ2-5|NA|NA
CASSEAGTQYF
TGTGCCAGCAGTGAGGCGGGGACCCAGTACTTC
>TRBV11-1|TRBJ2-2|NA|NA
CASSFPIDPGELFF
TGTGCCAGCAGCTTTCCTATAGATCCCGGGGAGCTGTTTTTT
>TRBV25-1|TRBJ1-5|NA|TRBD1
CASSRGTENRPQHF
TGTGCCAGCAGCAGGGGGACGGAGAATCGGCCCCAGCATTTT
>TRBV2|TRBJ1-3|NA|TRBD1
CASSRDSSTTIYF
TGTGCCAGCAGCCGGGACAGCAGTACCACCATATATTTT
>TRBV14|TRBJ1-5|NA|NA
CASSQVTGNQPQHF
TGTGCCAGCAGCCAAGTTACGGGCAATCAGCCCCAGCATTTT
>TRBV27|TRBJ2-1|NA|NA
CASSFDIKENDEQFF
TGTGCCAGCAGTTTCGATATAAAGGAGAACGACGAGCAGTTCTTC
>TRBV2|TRBJ2-1|NA|NA
CASIPGGTADLIGEQFF
TGTGCCAGCATCCCTGGGGGGACAGCCGACTTGATAGGGGAGCAGTTCTTC
>TRBV28|TRBJ2-5|NA|TRBD2
CASRLAGGMETQYF
TGTGCCAGCAGGCTAGCGGGAGGGATGGAGACCCAGTACTTC
>TRBV27|TRBJ1-5|NA|NA
CASSLVGLENQPQHF
TGTGCCAGCAGTTTGGTTGGTTTGGAGAATCAGCCCCAGCATTTT
>TRBV27|TRBJ2-2|NA|TRBD2
CASSFASGVNTGELFF
TGTGCCAGCAGTTTCGCTAGCGGGGTCAACACCGGGGAGCTGTTTTTT
>TRBV10-3|TRBJ1-5|NA|TRBD1
CAISDGSGTGGRNRHF
TGTGCCATCAGTGACGGATCCGGGACAGGGGGGAGAAATCGCCATTTT